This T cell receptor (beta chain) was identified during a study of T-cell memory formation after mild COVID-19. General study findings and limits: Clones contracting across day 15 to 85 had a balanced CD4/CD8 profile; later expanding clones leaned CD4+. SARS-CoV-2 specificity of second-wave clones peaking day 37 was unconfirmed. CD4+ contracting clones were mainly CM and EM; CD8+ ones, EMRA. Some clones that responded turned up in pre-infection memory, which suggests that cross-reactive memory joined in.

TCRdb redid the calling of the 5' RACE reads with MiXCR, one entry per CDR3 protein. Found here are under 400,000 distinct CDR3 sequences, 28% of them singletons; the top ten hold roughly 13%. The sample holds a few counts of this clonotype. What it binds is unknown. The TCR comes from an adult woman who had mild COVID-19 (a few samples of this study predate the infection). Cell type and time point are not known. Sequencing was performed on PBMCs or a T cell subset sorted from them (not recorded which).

CDR3 loop: CASSPRGGVLNSPLHF. Here the CDR3 DNA reads TGTGCCAGCTCACCACGGGGCGGGGTACTTAATTCACCCCTCCACTTT. The chain joins TRBV18 to TRBJ1-6; weak D call: TRBD1 (5 bases). CDR1 KGHSH and CDR2 LQKENI come from the germline V gene. Trimming stripped 1 base from V and 6 bases from J, with 13 bases between. The CDR3 length is 16 residues.